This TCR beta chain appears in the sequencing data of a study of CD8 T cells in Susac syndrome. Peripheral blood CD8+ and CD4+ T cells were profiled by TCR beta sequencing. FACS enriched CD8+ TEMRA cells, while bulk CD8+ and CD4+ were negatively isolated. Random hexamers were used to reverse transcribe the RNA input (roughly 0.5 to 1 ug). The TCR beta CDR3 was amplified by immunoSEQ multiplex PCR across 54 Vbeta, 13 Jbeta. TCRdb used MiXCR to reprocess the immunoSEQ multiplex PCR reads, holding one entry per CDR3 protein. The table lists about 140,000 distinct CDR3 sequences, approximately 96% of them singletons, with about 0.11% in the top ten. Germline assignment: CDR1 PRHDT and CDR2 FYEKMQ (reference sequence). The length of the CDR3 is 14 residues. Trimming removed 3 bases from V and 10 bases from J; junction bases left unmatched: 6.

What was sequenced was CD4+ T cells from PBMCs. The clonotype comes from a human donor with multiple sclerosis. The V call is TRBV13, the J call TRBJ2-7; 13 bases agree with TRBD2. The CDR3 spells CASSFRTSGSLQYF. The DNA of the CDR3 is TGTGCCAGCAGCTTCCGGACTAGCGGGAGTCTACAGTACTTC.